This T cell receptor beta chain came from a study of T-cell reconstitution after alpha-beta-depleted transplantation in children. Study-level points and caveats: T-cell counts and diversity were attributed mostly to newly produced T cells one year after transplant. The origin of high day-60 TCRbeta diversity in some patients lay in surviving recipient T cells and thymic progenitors. Reports say that about two months after transplant, the alpha-beta T cells came out of several hundred graft clones that had expanded.

Unique molecular identifiers were incorporated during preparation of the TCRbeta library. One entry per CDR3 protein results from TCRdb running MiXCR on the PCR reads. Among more than 200,000 distinct CDR3 sequences, around 25% were seen once, and the ten largest hold 4.8%. Concerning this clonotype itself: Its antigen is unknown.

With 2 bases removed from V and 5 bases from J, the gap between germline ends came to 18 bases. This CDR3 is built from 15 residues. Per the germline V gene, CDR1 is GTSNPN and CDR2 is SVGIG (reference sequence). The chain couples TRBV30 to TRBJ1-2; D call uncertain. The sample here was PBMCs, mostly from graft donor cells, taken 360 days after TCRalphabeta/CD19-depleted stem cell transplant. This clonotype originated in a female patient younger than 10 who had a stem cell transplant for congenital amegakaryocytic thrombocytopenia, so the T cells may come from the graft donor. CDR3 nucleotides: TGTGCCTGGAGTTCGTCAGAGGTACACCCTTATGGCTACACCTTC. Amino acids: CAWSSSEVHPYGYTF.